Below, one T cell receptor beta chain is given with its context. With 6 bases removed from V and 4 bases from J, the gap between germline ends came to 12 bases. Looked up from germline, CDR1 is SNHLY and CDR2 is FYNNEI. The CDR3 is 13 amino acids. This record comes from a study of T cells in Graves' hyperthyroidism and ophthalmopathy. Regions amplified from RNA transcripts were the TCR beta CDR3 regions. Initially, a first-round RT-PCR of the TCR CDR3 employed the HTBI primer set. A single record per CDR3 protein comes from TCRdb applying MiXCR to the multiplex PCR reads. The sample yields roughly 570,000 distinct CDR3 sequences, 15% to 18% seen once.

The rearrangement uses TRBV2 and TRBJ1-2, with TRBD1 as a possible D gene (5 bases). Sequencing was done on a sample of blood. This sequence was found in a woman aged 25 to 39 with Graves' hyperthyroidism. The CDR3 is CASRQGEVYGYTF. The CDR3 DNA reads TGTGCCAGCAGGCAGGGAGAAGTCTATGGCTACACCTTC.